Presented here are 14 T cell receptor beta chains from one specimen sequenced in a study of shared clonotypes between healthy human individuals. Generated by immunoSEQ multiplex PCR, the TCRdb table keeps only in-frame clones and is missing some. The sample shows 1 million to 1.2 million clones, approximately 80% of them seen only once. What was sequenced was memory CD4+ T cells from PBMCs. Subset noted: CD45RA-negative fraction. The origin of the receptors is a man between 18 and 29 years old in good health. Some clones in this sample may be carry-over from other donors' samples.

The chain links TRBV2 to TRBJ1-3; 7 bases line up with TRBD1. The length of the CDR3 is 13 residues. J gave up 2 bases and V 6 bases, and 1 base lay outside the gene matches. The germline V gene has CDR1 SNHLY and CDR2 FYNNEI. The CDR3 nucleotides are TGTGCCAGCAGGACAGGGACTGGAAACACCATATATTTT. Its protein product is CASRTGTGNTIYF.

CDR3 DNA: TGTGCCAGCAGCCAAGGGACAGGGAATGTGGCTGAAGCTTTCTTT. Translation gives CASSQGTGNVAEAFF. The chain employs TRBV14 and TRBJ1-1; 8 bases map to TRBD1. This CDR3 is 15 amino acids long. Germline assignment: CDR1 SGHDN and CDR2 FVKESK. V trimming: 1 base; J trimming: 6 bases; junction bases outside the gene matches: 7.

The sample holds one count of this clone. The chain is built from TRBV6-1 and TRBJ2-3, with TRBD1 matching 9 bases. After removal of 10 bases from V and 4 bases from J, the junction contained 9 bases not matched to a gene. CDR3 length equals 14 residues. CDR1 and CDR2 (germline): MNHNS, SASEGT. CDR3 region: CATLQGAGADTQYF. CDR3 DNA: TGTGCCACCCTACAGGGGGCTGGGGCAGATACGCAGTATTTT.

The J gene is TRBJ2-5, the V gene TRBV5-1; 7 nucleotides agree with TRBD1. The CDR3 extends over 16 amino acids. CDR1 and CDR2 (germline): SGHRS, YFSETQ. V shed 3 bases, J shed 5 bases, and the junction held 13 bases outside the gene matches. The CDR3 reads CASSSTPQGVYETQYF. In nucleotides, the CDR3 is TGCGCCAGCAGCTCTACCCCGCAGGGGGTCTACGAGACCCAGTACTTC.

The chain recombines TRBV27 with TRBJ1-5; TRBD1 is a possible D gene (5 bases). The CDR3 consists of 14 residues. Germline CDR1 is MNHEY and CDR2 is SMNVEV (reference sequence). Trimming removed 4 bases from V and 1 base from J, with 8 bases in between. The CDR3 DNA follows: TGTGCCAGCAGTTCCTGGGGCAGCAATCAGCCCCAGCATTTT. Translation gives CASSSWGSNQPQHF.

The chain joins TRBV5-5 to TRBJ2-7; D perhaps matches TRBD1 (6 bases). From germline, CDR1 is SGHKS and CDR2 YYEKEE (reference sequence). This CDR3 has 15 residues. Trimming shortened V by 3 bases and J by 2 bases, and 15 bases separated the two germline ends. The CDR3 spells CASSYTGSEAYEQYF. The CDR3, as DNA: TGTGCCAGCAGCTATACAGGGAGTGAGGCCTACGAGCAGTACTTC.

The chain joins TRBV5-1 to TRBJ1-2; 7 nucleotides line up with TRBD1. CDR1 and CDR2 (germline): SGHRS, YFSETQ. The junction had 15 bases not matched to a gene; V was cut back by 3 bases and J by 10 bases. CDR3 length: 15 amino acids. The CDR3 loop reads CASSSVQTGEIVYTF. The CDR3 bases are TGCGCCAGCAGCTCGGTACAAACAGGGGAGATCGTCTACACCTTC.

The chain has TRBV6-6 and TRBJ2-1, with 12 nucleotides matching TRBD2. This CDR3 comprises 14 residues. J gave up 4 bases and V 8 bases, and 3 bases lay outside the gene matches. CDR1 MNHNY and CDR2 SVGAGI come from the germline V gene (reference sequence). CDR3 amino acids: CASASGRVYNEQFF. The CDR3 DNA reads TGTGCCAGCGCTAGCGGGAGGGTATACAATGAGCAGTTCTTC.

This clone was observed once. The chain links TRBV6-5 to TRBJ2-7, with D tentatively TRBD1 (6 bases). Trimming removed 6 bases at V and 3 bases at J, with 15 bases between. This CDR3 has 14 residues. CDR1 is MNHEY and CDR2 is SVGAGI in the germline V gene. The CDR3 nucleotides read TGTGCCAGCAGAAAGGGACAAATGAACTACGAGCAGTACTTC. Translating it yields CASRKGQMNYEQYF.

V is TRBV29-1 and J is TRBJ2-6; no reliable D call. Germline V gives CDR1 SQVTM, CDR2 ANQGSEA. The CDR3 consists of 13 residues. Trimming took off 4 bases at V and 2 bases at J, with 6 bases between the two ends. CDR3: CSVGWPGANVLTF. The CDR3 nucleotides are TGCAGCGTTGGGTGGCCTGGGGCCAACGTCCTGACTTTC.

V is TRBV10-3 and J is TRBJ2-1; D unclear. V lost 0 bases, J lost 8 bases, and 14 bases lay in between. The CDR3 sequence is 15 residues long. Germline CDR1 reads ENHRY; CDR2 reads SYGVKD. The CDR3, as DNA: TGTGCCATCAGTGAGTCGTTTGTGGGTGGCGATGAGCAGTTCTTC. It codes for CAISESFVGGDEQFF.

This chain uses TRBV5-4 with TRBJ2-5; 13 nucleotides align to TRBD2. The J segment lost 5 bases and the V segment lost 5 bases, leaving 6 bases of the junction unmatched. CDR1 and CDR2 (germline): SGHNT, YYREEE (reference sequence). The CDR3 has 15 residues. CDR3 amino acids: CASRSGLAGAETQYF. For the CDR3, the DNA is TGTGCCAGCAGATCCGGACTAGCGGGAGCGGAGACCCAGTACTTC.

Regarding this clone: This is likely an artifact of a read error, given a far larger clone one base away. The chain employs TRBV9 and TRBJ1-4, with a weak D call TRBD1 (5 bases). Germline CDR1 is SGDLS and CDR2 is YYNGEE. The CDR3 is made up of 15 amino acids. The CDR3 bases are TGTACCAGCAGGGCAGGAGACGGGGGACATGAAAAACTGTTTTTT. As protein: CTSRAGDGGHEKLFF.

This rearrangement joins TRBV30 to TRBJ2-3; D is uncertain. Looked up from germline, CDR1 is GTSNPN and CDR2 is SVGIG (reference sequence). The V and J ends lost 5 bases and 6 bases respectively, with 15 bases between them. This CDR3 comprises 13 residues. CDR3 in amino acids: CAWSRLISDTQYF. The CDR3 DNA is TGTGCCTGGTCCCGCCTAATATCGGATACGCAGTATTTT.